These T cell receptor beta chains were read from a single sample in a study of CD8 T cells in Susac syndrome. Each CDR3 protein gets one entry after TCRdb re-called the immunoSEQ multiplex PCR reads with MiXCR. Of about 300,000 distinct CDR3 sequences in the sample, around 90% were seen once. The specimen sequenced was CD4+ T cells from PBMCs. Receptors originate from a human donor with multiple sclerosis. Both conserved end residues are part of each CDR3. A D gene is named only where the DNA matches it firmly. Clone size is not always given. Where it is, it says once, few, many or a class for expanded clones.

CASSPPGSGVSYNEQFF,TGTGCCAGCTCACCACCGGGTAGCGGGGTCAGCTACAATGAGCAGTTCTTC,TRBV18,-,TRBD2,TRBJ2-1
CASSPISASSYNEQFF,TGCGCCAGCAGCCCAATCAGCGCAAGCTCCTACAATGAGCAGTTCTTC,TRBV5-1,-,-,TRBJ2-1
CASSGPGGGGYTF,TGTGCCAGCAGCGGGCCAGGGGGCGGGGGCTACACCTTC,TRBV7-3,-,TRBD1,TRBJ1-2
CASSLGGFRDRAQGANVLTF,TGTGCCAGCAGCTTAGGGGGTTTCCGGGACAGGGCACAGGGGGCCAACGTCCTGACTTTC,TRBV11-1,-,TRBD1,TRBJ2-6
CASSALGGQETQYF,TGTGCCAGCAGCGCCCTCGGGGGCCAAGAGACCCAGTACTTC,TRBV9,-,-,TRBJ2-5
CASSQDRVGRLADTQYF,TGCGCCAGCAGCCAAGATCGGGTCGGGAGGTTGGCAGATACGCAGTATTTT,TRBV4-3,once,TRBD2,TRBJ2-3
CASIRDRGLSQQYF,TGTGCCAGTATCCGGGACAGGGGACTATCGCAGCAGTACTTC,TRBV28,-,TRBD1,TRBJ2-7
CASARDGGGEKLFF,TGCGCCAGCGCTCGTGATGGCGGCGGAGAAAAACTGTTTTTT,TRBV5-1,-,-,TRBJ1-4
CASSRGTPGNEQFF,TGCGCCAGCAGCCGGGGGACGCCGGGGAATGAGCAGTTCTTC,TRBV23-1,-,-,TRBJ2-1
CASSLDGLNTEAFF,TGTGCCAGCAGCCTGGACGGTTTGAACACTGAAGCTTTCTTT,TRBV5-6,-,-,TRBJ1-1
CASSQRALYGYTF,TGTGCCAGCAGCCAAAGAGCCCTCTATGGCTACACCTTC,TRBV6-5,-,-,TRBJ1-2
CASSTQGSVNTEAFF,TGTGCCAGCAGCACACAGGGGTCGGTGAACACTGAAGCTTTCTTT,TRBV7-3,-,TRBD1,TRBJ1-1
CASTLAREGLDTQYF,TGTGCCAGCACCCTTGCGCGGGAGGGCCTTGATACGCAGTATTTT,TRBV7-9,once,TRBD2,TRBJ2-3
CASSWTSGPYEQYF,TGTGCCAGCAGTTGGACTAGCGGGCCCTACGAGCAGTACTTC,TRBV7-9,-,TRBD2,TRBJ2-7
CASSKFQGQEAFF,TGTGCCAGCAGTAAATTTCAGGGCCAGGAAGCTTTCTTT,TRBV7-9,-,-,TRBJ1-1
CASSQVVMSGELFF,TGTGCCAGCAGCCAAGTCGTGATGTCCGGGGAGCTGTTTTTT,TRBV3-1,-,-,TRBJ2-2
CASSSQRGLGTEAFF,TGCGCCAGCAGCTCACAAAGGGGGCTCGGCACTGAAGCTTTCTTT,TRBV5-1,-,TRBD1,TRBJ1-1
CASSPSYTGTFLSDTQYF,TGTGCCAGCAGCCCATCGTATACCGGGACATTTCTTTCAGATACGCAGTATTTT,TRBV5-4,-,-,TRBJ2-3
CASRPTSGPEQYF,TGCGCCAGCAGACCCACCTCGGGGCCCGAGCAGTACTTC,TRBV5-1,-,-,TRBJ2-7
CASSSPGTSGYEQYF,TGTGCCAGCAGTTCCCCCGGGACTAGCGGCTACGAGCAGTACTTC,TRBV12-3/TRBV12-4,once,TRBD2,TRBJ2-7
CASSQDRRGKPSANYGYTF,TGCGCCAGCAGCCAAGATCGCCGGGGAAAGCCCTCAGCTAACTATGGCTACACCTTC,TRBV4-3,-,-,TRBJ1-2
CASSPPGGNEQYF,TGTGCCAGCTCACCACCGGGGGGCAACGAGCAGTACTTC,TRBV18,-,-,TRBJ2-7
CASSSQFSGNTIYF,TGTGCCAGCTCGTCGCAATTCTCTGGAAACACCATATATTTT,TRBV6-5,-,-,TRBJ1-3
CASRTAVNEKLFF,TGTGCCAGCAGGACAGCAGTTAATGAAAAACTGTTTTTT,TRBV12-3/TRBV12-4,-,-,TRBJ1-4
CASSQTWGGGANVLTF,TGTGCCAGCAGCCAAACTTGGGGGGGTGGGGCCAACGTCCTGACTTTC,TRBV3-1,-,TRBD2,TRBJ2-6
CASSSTAVRDTEAFF,TGTGCCAGCAGCTCCACCGCGGTGCGGGACACTGAAGCTTTCTTT,TRBV11-2,few,-,TRBJ1-1
CASSPLGTGGNEQYF,TGTGCCAGCTCACCGCTCGGGACAGGGGGTAACGAGCAGTACTTC,TRBV18,-,TRBD1,TRBJ2-7
CASSESPGTDHGGGELFF,TGTGCCAGCAGCGAGAGTCCCGGGACTGACCACGGCGGCGGGGAGCTGTTTTTT,TRBV9,-,-,TRBJ2-2
CSASSGMGQPQHF,TGCAGTGCTAGCTCAGGGATGGGGCAGCCCCAGCATTTT,TRBV20-1,-,-,TRBJ1-5
CASSTRQDYGYTF,TGTGCCAGCAGCACTAGACAGGACTATGGCTACACCTTC,TRBV5-4,-,-,TRBJ1-2
CSVGAGHPQETQYF,TGCAGCGTGGGAGCGGGACACCCGCAAGAGACCCAGTACTTC,TRBV29-1,-,-,TRBJ2-5
CASSDRSNTEAFF,TGTGCCAGCAGTGATCGTTCTAACACTGAAGCTTTCTTT,TRBV2,-,-,TRBJ1-1
CASSLRPPGQGNSPLHF,TGTGCCAGCAGTTTACGTCCTCCGGGACAGGGGAATTCACCCCTCCACTTT,TRBV27,-,TRBD1,TRBJ1-6
CASSLEWTMNTEAFF,TGCGCCAGCAGCTTGGAATGGACGATGAACACTGAAGCTTTCTTT,TRBV5-1,-,-,TRBJ1-1
CASSVVEGGGTEAFF,TGTGCCAGCAGCGTAGTGGAGGGCGGGGGCACTGAAGCTTTCTTT,TRBV9,-,-,TRBJ1-1
CASSQTLAGGLYNEQFF,TGTGCCAGCAGCCAAACGCTAGCGGGAGGTTTATACAATGAGCAGTTCTTC,TRBV7-2,-,TRBD2,TRBJ2-1
CASSQDPTMNTEAFF,TGCGCCAGCAGCCAAGACCCCACGATGAACACTGAAGCTTTCTTT,TRBV4-3,-,-,TRBJ1-1
CASSSLTSGGQETQYF,TGTGCCAGCAGCTCGCTGACTAGCGGGGGCCAAGAGACCCAGTACTTC,TRBV5-6,-,TRBD2,TRBJ2-5
CASSLGAGGLGEGRKQFF,TGTGCCAGCAGCTTGGGGGCTGGAGGCCTAGGCGAGGGTAGGAAGCAGTTCTTC,TRBV5-6,-,-,TRBJ2-1
CASSQESLLPLHF,TGTGCCAGCAGCCAAGAAAGTCTGCTCCCCCTCCACTTT,TRBV3-1,-,-,TRBJ1-6
CSAQGASGEKLFF,TGCAGTGCCCAGGGGGCGAGTGGTGAAAAACTGTTTTTT,TRBV20-1,-,TRBD1,TRBJ1-4
CASSLGTASEQYF,TGTGCCAGCAGTTTAGGGACCGCCTCCGAGCAGTACTTC,TRBV12-3/TRBV12-4,-,-,TRBJ2-7
CASSERGGPNEQFF,TGTGCCAGCAGCGAGCGGGGGGGCCCCAATGAGCAGTTCTTC,TRBV3-1,-,TRBD2,TRBJ2-1
CASSFSPGAGGANVLTF,TGCGCCAGCAGCTTCTCACCGGGGGCCGGTGGGGCCAACGTCCTGACTTTC,TRBV5-1,-,-,TRBJ2-6
CATEAGVTSPLHF,TGTGCCACAGAGGCAGGGGTGACTTCACCCCTCCACTTT,TRBV6-2/TRBV6-3,-,-,TRBJ1-6
CAWSGQGQETQYF,TGTGCCTGGAGTGGTCAGGGACAAGAGACCCAGTACTTC,TRBV30,-,-,TRBJ2-5
CASSLRPRGDTGELFF,TGTGCCAGCAGCTTAAGGCCAAGGGGAGACACCGGGGAGCTGTTTTTT,TRBV11-2,-,-,TRBJ2-2
CASSLVPAGYNEQFF,TGCGCCAGCAGCTTGGTCCCGGCGGGCTACAATGAGCAGTTCTTC,TRBV5-1,-,-,TRBJ2-1
CASSFSGGAINEQFF,TGTGCCAGCAGCTTTAGCGGGGGGGCGATCAATGAGCAGTTCTTC,TRBV11-2,-,TRBD2,TRBJ2-1